One and the same sample provided the 16 T cell receptor beta chains below, sequenced in a study of CD8 T cells in Susac syndrome. After extraction with the RNeasy kit, about 0.5 to 1 ug of the RNA was reverse transcribed using random hexamers. TCRdb ran MiXCR on the immunoSEQ multiplex PCR reads and lists one entry per CDR3 protein. The sample carries 200,000 to 300,000 distinct CDR3 sequences, almost 97% recorded once. Specimen: CD4+ T cells from PBMCs. The receptor source for this set is a human donor with Susac syndrome.

V is TRBV15 and J is TRBJ2-5; either TRBD1 or TRBD2 may supply D (5 bases each). The V end lost 1 base, the J end lost 4 bases, and 7 bases lay between the germline ends. The CDR3 covers 13 residues. Germline V gene lookup returns CDR1 LNHNV and CDR2 YYDKDF (reference sequence). The CDR3 spells CATSRARGETQYF. In DNA form, the CDR3 reads TGTGCCACCAGCAGAGCGAGGGGAGAGACCCAGTACTTC.

This chain joins TRBV5-1 and TRBJ1-5; TRBD1 might be the D (5 bases). Germline CDR1 reads SGHRS; CDR2 reads YFSETQ. The CDR3 loop spans 13 amino acids. The V end was cut by 4 bases, the J end by 5 bases, with 10 bases between. CDR3 loop: CASSVGRDQPQHF. The DNA of the CDR3 is TGCGCCAGCAGCGTGGGACGCGATCAGCCCCAGCATTTT.

The chain links TRBV29-1 to TRBJ2-1, with 7 bases that match TRBD2. The CDR3 is made up of 14 amino acids. J gave up 3 bases and V 6 bases, and 8 bases lay outside the gene matches. CDR1 SQVTM and CDR2 ANQGSEA come from the germline V gene. The DNA of the CDR3 is TGCAGCGTCGGCACTAGCGAATACTACAATGAGCAGTTCTTC. Encoded protein: CSVGTSEYYNEQFF.

The V and J genes are TRBV20-1 and TRBJ1-5; D possibly corresponds to TRBD1 (5 bases). Trimming removed 6 bases from V and 4 bases from J, with 13 bases in between. The CDR3 is made up of 13 amino acids. Germline CDR1 reads DFQATT; CDR2 reads SNEGSKA (reference sequence). The CDR3 DNA reads TGCAGTGCCGACCATGGGGCTAATCAGCCCCAGCATTTT. This codes for CSADHGANQPQHF.

V usage is TRBV20-1 and J usage is TRBJ2-1, with 11 bases aligning to TRBD2. Per germline, CDR1 DFQATT and CDR2 SNEGSKA (reference sequence). The CDR3 is made up of 15 amino acids. The junction had 10 bases not matched to a gene; V was cut back by 3 bases and J by 9 bases. The CDR3 nucleotides read TGCAGTGCTAGTCCTGTAGCGGGAGGGCCGGTTGAGCAGTTCTTC. Translated: CSASPVAGGPVEQFF.

The chain carries TRBV10-3 and TRBJ2-3, with 11 positions matching TRBD2. The CDR3 loop spans 14 amino acids. V was clipped by 6 bases and J by 5 bases; unmatched bases: 4. CDR1 is ENHRY, CDR2 SYGVKD, per germline. The CDR3, as DNA: TGTGCCATCAGGACTAGCGGGGCGGGAGATACGCAGTATTTT. This sequence encodes CAIRTSGAGDTQYF.

CDR3 residues: CASTAGGADTQYF. The CDR3 DNA is TGCGCCAGCACCGCGGGAGGGGCAGATACGCAGTATTTT. The J gene is TRBJ2-3, the V gene TRBV5-1; the match to TRBD2 covers 9 bases. J gave up 4 bases and V 6 bases, and 3 bases lay outside the gene matches. The CDR3 contains 13 residues. The germline CDR1 and CDR2 sequences are SGHRS and YFSETQ.

This chain uses TRBV20-1 with TRBJ2-5, with a tentative D call TRBD2 (5 bases). CDR1 is DFQATT and CDR2 is SNEGSKA in the germline V gene (reference sequence). V gave up 6 bases and J gave up 5 bases, with 10 bases separating them. The CDR3 sequence is 11 residues long. The CDR3: CSARTEETQYF. CDR3 nucleotide sequence: TGCAGTGCCCGGACTGAGGAGACCCAGTACTTC.

The chain links TRBV29-1 to TRBJ2-2, with D perhaps matching TRBD2 (5 bases). V was cut by 6 bases and J by 3 bases, with 17 bases left in between. The CDR3 extends over 15 amino acids. Germline lookup yields CDR1 SQVTM and CDR2 ANQGSEA. The CDR3 bases are TGCAGCGTCCAAAGAGGGTCCACCGACACCGGGGAGCTGTTTTTT. The encoded protein is CSVQRGSTDTGELFF.

The chain recombines TRBV24-1 with TRBJ2-2; D call uncertain. Germline loops: CDR1 KGHDR, CDR2 SFDVKD. The CDR3 runs to 14 residues. Between the trimmed V and J ends, which lost 2 bases and 7 bases, there was a span of 10 bases. The DNA for the CDR3 is TGTGCCACCAGTGATTGGAGAAAGGGCGGGGAGCTGTTTTTT. Encoded protein: CATSDWRKGGELFF.

The J gene is TRBJ2-1, the V gene TRBV2, with 12 bases identical to TRBD2. V lost 5 bases, J lost 8 bases, and 7 bases stayed unmatched. This CDR3 is built from 15 residues. Germline V gene sequence: CDR1 SNHLY, CDR2 FYNNEI. Here the CDR3 DNA reads TGTGCCAGCAGTCTAGCGGGAGGGCCGTGGTATGAGCAGTTCTTC. It translates to CASSLAGGPWYEQFF.

This chain uses TRBV9 with TRBJ2-1; D gene uncertain. Germline lookup yields CDR1 SGDLS and CDR2 YYNGEE. The CDR3 runs 13 residues. Trimming took 5 bases from V and 3 from J, leaving 9 bases between them. CDR3 region: CASSVDHYNEQFF. The CDR3 DNA reads TGTGCCAGCAGTGTGGACCACTACAATGAGCAGTTCTTC.

The chain links TRBV15 to TRBJ2-7, with 11 bases identical to TRBD2. V gave up 0 bases and J gave up 3 bases; unmatched junction bases: 4. The CDR3 sequence is 16 residues long. The germline gives CDR1 LNHNV, CDR2 YYDKDF (reference sequence). The CDR3 DNA reads TGTGCCACCAGCAGAGATCTAGCGGGAGGTAACTACGAGCAGTACTTC. Translating gives CATSRDLAGGNYEQYF. The full variable domain, its missing parts supplied by reference TRBV15 and TRBJ2-7, is DAMVIQNPRYQVTQFGKPVTLSCSQTLNHNVMYWYQQKSSQAPKLLFHYYDKDFNNEADTPDNFQSRRPNTSFCFLDIRSPGLGDTAMYLCATSRDLAGGNYEQYFGPGTRLTVT.

This clonotype has just one count. This chain uses TRBV6-1 with TRBJ1-5; possibly TRBD1 for D (5 bases). CDR1 and CDR2 from the germline V gene are MNHNS and SASEGT. CDR3 size: 12 residues. The CDR3: CAIRGDSQPQHF. CDR3 coding DNA: TGTGCTATAAGAGGGGACTCTCAGCCCCAGCATTTT.

The chain joins TRBV27 to TRBJ2-5, with D maybe TRBD1 (5 bases). The CDR3 contains 12 residues. V was pared by 6 bases and J by 0 bases, with 5 bases between. The germline V gene has CDR1 MNHEY and CDR2 SMNVEV (reference sequence). DNA for the CDR3: TGTGCCAGCAGGGACAACCAAGAGACCCAGTACTTC. Encoded protein: CASRDNQETQYF.

V gene TRBV20-1 combines with J gene TRBJ1-5; maybe TRBD1 (5 bases). V was cut by 1 base and J by 4 bases, with 8 bases left in between. The CDR3 has 13 residues. The germline V gene encodes CDR1 DFQATT and CDR2 SNEGSKA (reference sequence). CDR3 in DNA: TGCAGTGCTAGAGTGACAGCTAATCAGCCCCAGCATTTT. Protein product: CSARVTANQPQHF.